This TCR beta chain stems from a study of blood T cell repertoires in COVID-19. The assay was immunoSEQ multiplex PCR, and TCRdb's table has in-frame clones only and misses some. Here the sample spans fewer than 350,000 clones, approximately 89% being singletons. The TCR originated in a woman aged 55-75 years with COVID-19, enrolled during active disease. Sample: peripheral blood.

The CDR3 DNA reads TGCAGCGTTGAAGATCTTGGGGGGGGGCTCAGTGAGCAGTTCTTC. Translating gives CSVEDLGGGLSEQFF. The V call is TRBV29-1, the J call TRBJ2-1, with a weak D call TRBD2 (7 bases). Germline CDR1 is SQVTM and CDR2 is ANQGSEA. This CDR3 is 15 amino acids long. V was trimmed by 0 bases and J by 9 bases, leaving 18 bases between them.